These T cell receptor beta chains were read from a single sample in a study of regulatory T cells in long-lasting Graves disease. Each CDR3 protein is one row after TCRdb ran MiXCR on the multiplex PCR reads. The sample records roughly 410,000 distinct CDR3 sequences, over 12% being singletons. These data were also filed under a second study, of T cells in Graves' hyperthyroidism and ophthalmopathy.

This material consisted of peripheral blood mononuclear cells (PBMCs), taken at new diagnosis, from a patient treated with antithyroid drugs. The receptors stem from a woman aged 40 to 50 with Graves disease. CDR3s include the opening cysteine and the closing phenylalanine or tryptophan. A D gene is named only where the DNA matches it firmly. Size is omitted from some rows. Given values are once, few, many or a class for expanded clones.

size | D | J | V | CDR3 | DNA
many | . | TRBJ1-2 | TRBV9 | CASSVGPPTVSGGYTF | TGTGCCAGCAGCGTAGGTCCCCCGACGGTATCAGGTGGCTACACCTTC
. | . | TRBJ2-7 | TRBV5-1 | CASGSLGPYEQYF | TGCGCCAGCGGAAGTCTGGGGCCCTACGAGCAGTACTTC
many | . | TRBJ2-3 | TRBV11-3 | CASSFSGSGNTQYF | TGTGCCAGCAGCTTTAGCGGAAGTGGGAATACGCAGTATTTT
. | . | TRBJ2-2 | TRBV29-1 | CSVIRDGHYLNTGELFF | TGCAGCGTTATCCGGGACGGACATTACCTGAACACCGGGGAGCTGTTTTTT
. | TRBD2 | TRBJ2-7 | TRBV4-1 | CASSQGLAGVREQYF | TGCGCCAGCAGCCAAGGACTAGCGGGAGTAAGGGAGCAGTACTTC
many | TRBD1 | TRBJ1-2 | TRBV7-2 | CASSLASGTGAGYTF | TGTGCCAGCAGCTTAGCCAGCGGGACAGGGGCCGGCTACACCTTC
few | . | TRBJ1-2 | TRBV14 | CASSQDGRYTF | TGTGCCAGCAGCCAAGATGGGCGCTACACCTTC
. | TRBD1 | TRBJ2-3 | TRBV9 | CASSETGGDTTDTQYF | TGTGCCAGCAGCGAGACAGGGGGAGATACCACAGATACGCAGTATTTT
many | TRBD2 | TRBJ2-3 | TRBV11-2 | CASSYWTSGTDTQYF | TGTGCCAGCAGCTACTGGACTAGCGGCACAGATACGCAGTATTTT
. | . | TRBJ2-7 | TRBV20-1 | CSAQRLATNSYEQYF | TGCAGTGCGCAGAGGCTAGCGACCAACTCCTACGAGCAGTACTTC
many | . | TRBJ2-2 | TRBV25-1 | CASSRGLANTGELFF | TGTGCCAGCAGTAGGGGATTGGCAAACACCGGGGAGCTGTTTTTT
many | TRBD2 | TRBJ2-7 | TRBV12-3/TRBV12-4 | CASVPGLAGDYEQYF | TGTGCCAGCGTCCCCGGGCTAGCGGGAGACTACGAGCAGTACTTC
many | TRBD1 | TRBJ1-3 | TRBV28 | CASNLLFPRGRVTGNTIYF | TGTGCCAGCAATCTCCTATTCCCCAGGGGGCGCGTAACTGGAAACACCATATATTTT
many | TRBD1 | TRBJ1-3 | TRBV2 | CASSGGQGNSGNTIYF | TGTGCCAGCAGTGGGGGACAGGGGAACTCTGGAAACACCATATATTTT
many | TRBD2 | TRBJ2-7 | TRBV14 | CASSLGGGGNEQYF | TGTGCCAGCAGCCTTGGGGGGGGAGGAAACGAGCAGTACTTC
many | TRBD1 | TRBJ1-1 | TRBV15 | CATSRTGGRNTEAFF | TGTGCCACCAGCAGAACAGGGGGCAGGAACACTGAAGCTTTCTTT
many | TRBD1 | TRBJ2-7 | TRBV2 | CASSMTAIGQGRYEQYF | TGTGCCAGCAGCATGACAGCTATAGGACAGGGAAGATACGAGCAGTACTTC
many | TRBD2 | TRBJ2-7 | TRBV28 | CASRVTSGRGEYEQYF | TGTGCCAGCAGAGTAACTAGCGGGAGGGGGGAATACGAGCAGTACTTC
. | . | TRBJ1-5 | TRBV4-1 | CASSQAESSDQPQHF | TGCGCCAGCAGCCAAGCAGAAAGCAGTGATCAGCCCCAGCATTTT
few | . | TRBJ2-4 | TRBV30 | CAWNVLAKNIQYF | TGTGCCTGGAACGTCTTAGCCAAAAACATTCAGTACTTC
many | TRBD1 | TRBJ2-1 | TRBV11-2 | CASSLDPPGQGPYNEQFF | TGTGCCAGCAGCTTAGACCCCCCCGGACAGGGACCTTACAATGAGCAGTTCTTC
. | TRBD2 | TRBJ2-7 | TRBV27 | CASSSTGTSGREAYEQYF | TGTGCCAGCAGTTCAACCGGGACTAGCGGGAGGGAAGCCTACGAGCAGTACTTC
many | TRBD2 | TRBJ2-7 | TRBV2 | CASSDGAGGNFYEQYF | TGTGCCAGCAGTGACGGGGCGGGAGGGAACTTCTACGAGCAGTACTTC
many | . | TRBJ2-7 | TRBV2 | CATKGRTSYEQYF | TGTGCCACCAAGGGTAGGACCTCCTACGAGCAGTACTTC
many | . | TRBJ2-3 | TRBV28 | CASSFSSIESDTQYF | TGTGCCAGCAGTTTTTCTAGCATTGAGTCGGATACGCAGTATTTT
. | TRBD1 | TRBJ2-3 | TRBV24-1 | CATRHRGVEDTQYF | TGTGCCACCAGACACAGGGGTGTGGAAGATACGCAGTATTTT
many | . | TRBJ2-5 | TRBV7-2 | CASSSPGGLPGETQYF | TGTGCCAGCAGCTCGCCGGGTGGACTCCCAGGGGAGACCCAGTACTTC
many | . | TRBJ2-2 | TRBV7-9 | CASSLKFGEANTGELFF | TGTGCCAGCAGCTTAAAGTTCGGCGAGGCGAACACCGGGGAGCTGTTTTTT